Shown below are 21 T cell receptor beta chains from a single sample sequenced in a study of T-cell reconstitution after alpha-beta-depleted transplantation in children. Preparing the TCRbeta library involved the use of unique molecular identifiers. TCRdb fed the PCR reads into MiXCR, producing one record per CDR3 protein. The top ten clones hold around 2.2% of a sample with hundreds of thousands of distinct CDR3 sequences, roughly 13% of them seen once. The sample was PBMCs, mostly from graft donor cells, taken 360 days after TCRalphabeta/CD19-depleted stem cell transplant. The receptor source for this set is a male patient aged 5 to 17 who had a stem cell transplant for acute myeloid leukemia, so the T cells may come from the graft donor.

This clonotype was counted only a few times. The chain uses TRBV12-3 or TRBV12-4 and TRBJ1-1, with D unresolved. V was shortened by 8 bases and J by 6 bases, with 19 bases between the two germline ends. The CDR3 runs to 14 residues. CDR3 sequence (DNA): TGTGCCAGCGGCGGAGCGAGCCTTGGGGCTGAAGCTTTCTTT. Translating gives CASGGASLGAEAFF.

This chain connects TRBV7-2 to TRBJ2-1; no definite D call. This CDR3 is built from 13 residues. Germline lookup yields CDR1 SGHTA and CDR2 FQGNSA. The V end was cut by 4 bases, the J end by 7 bases, with 11 bases between. The CDR3 bases are TGTGCCAGCAGCTCCATTACTGGAAATGAGCAGTTCTTC. Amino acids: CASSSITGNEQFF.

The V gene is TRBV18, the J gene TRBJ2-5; D is ambiguous. Germline CDR1 is KGHSH and CDR2 is LQKENI. V was trimmed by 6 bases and J by 1 base, leaving 12 bases between them. There are 14 residues in the CDR3. This chain's CDR3 is CASSHETGQETQYF. As DNA, the CDR3 is TGTGCCAGCTCCCACGAGACGGGCCAAGAGACCCAGTACTTC.

This rearrangement joins TRBV7-2 to TRBJ2-7; unclear D gene. V was pared by 1 base and J by 4 bases, with 17 bases between. This CDR3 contains 16 residues. Germline loops: CDR1 SGHTA, CDR2 FQGNSA. This CDR3 reads CASSLGLGLTKYEQYF. CDR3 DNA sequence: TGTGCCAGCAGCTTAGGTTTAGGGCTAACAAAGTACGAGCAGTACTTC.

This clonotype was picked up a small number of times. As DNA, the CDR3 is TGTGCCAGCAGCTTACAGGTAGCGGGAGTTTCCTCCTACGAGCAGTACTTC. This gives the protein CASSLQVAGVSSYEQYF. The J gene is TRBJ2-7, the V gene TRBV7-2, with TRBD2 matching over 9 bases. Unmatched junction bases numbered 8, after V lost 2 bases and J lost 0 bases. Germline V gives CDR1 SGHTA, CDR2 FQGNSA. The CDR3 runs to 17 residues.

The chain couples TRBV7-2 to TRBJ2-7, with 9 positions matching TRBD2. CDR3 length equals 15 residues. Germline lookup yields CDR1 SGHTA and CDR2 FQGNSA. J was trimmed by 5 bases and V by 7 bases; bases with no gene match: 12. For the CDR3, the DNA is TGTGCCAGCACCCCGTCGGCGGGAGGGCCCAACGAGCAGTACTTC. It codes for CASTPSAGGPNEQYF.

The genes are TRBV7-3 and TRBJ2-2; 7 bases map to TRBD1. The germline gives CDR1 SGHTA, CDR2 FQGTGA. The CDR3 is 17 amino acids. V trimming: 2 bases; J trimming: 2 bases; junction bases outside the gene matches: 8. The chain's CDR3 is CASSLGPGQPNTGELFF. The CDR3, as DNA: TGTGCCAGCAGCTTAGGGCCGGGACAGCCTAACACCGGGGAGCTGTTTTTT.

This sequence joins TRBV7-2 and TRBJ2-5; D is undetermined. This CDR3 has 16 amino acids. Trimming stripped 1 base from V and 4 bases from J, with 16 bases between. From germline, CDR1 is SGHTA and CDR2 FQGNSA. CDR3 bases: TGTGCCAGCAGCTTAGGAAGGCGGTCGGTGGGAGAGACCCAGTACTTC. Encoded protein: CASSLGRRSVGETQYF.

This clonotype came up a few times. The chain employs TRBV30 and TRBJ2-7, with 14 bases aligning to TRBD2. CDR1 and CDR2 (germline): GTSNPN, SVGIG (reference sequence). The CDR3 covers 14 residues. V dropped 4 bases and J dropped 6; count of bases not matched to a gene: 5. CDR3 nucleotides: TGTGCCTGGACCAAGACTAGCGGGAGGGCCGAGCAGTACTTC. It translates to CAWTKTSGRAEQYF.

Here the CDR3 reads CASGGRLAGATGELFF. The CDR3 DNA sequence: TGTGCCAGCGGCGGACGGCTAGCGGGGGCCACCGGGGAGCTGTTTTTT. This rearrangement joins TRBV12-3 or TRBV12-4 to TRBJ2-2; 10 positions agree with TRBD2. The CDR3 runs 16 residues. After removal of 8 bases from V and 4 bases from J, the junction contained 10 bases not matched to a gene.

This clonotype was seen a handful of times. The rearrangement uses TRBV20-1 and TRBJ2-7; D gene ambiguous. Germline loops: CDR1 DFQATT, CDR2 SNEGSKA (reference sequence). The CDR3 sequence is 12 residues long. Trimming took off 6 bases at V and 2 bases at J, with 11 bases between the two ends. CDR3 sequence: CSASDFTYEQYF. The CDR3 region has the DNA TGCAGTGCCTCCGACTTCACCTACGAGCAGTACTTC.

The V call is TRBV11-2, the J call TRBJ1-5; a weak D match, TRBD1 (6 bases). This CDR3 spans 16 amino acids. Germline assignment: CDR1 SGHAT and CDR2 FQNNGV. V lost 1 base, J lost 1 base, and 11 bases lay in between. CDR3 sequence: CASSLVGAGSNQPQHF. Written as DNA, the CDR3 is TGTGCCAGCAGCTTAGTGGGGGCAGGGAGCAATCAGCCCCAGCATTTT.

J is TRBJ2-1 and V is TRBV6-1, with D perhaps being TRBD1 or TRBD2 (5 bases each). There are 16 residues in the CDR3. The germline V gene has CDR1 MNHNS and CDR2 SASEGT. V shed 6 bases and J shed 8 bases, with 23 bases lying between them. The CDR3 DNA sequence: TGTGCCAGCAGACCCGAAAGTCCGGGACCCTTCGATGAGCAGTTCTTC. It specifies CASRPESPGPFDEQFF.

This rearrangement joins TRBV28 to TRBJ1-3, with a weak D call TRBD1 (5 bases). This CDR3 region has 16 residues. V dropped 2 bases and J dropped 0 bases, with 11 bases sitting between them. Looked up from germline, CDR1 is MDHEN and CDR2 is SYDVKM. The CDR3 sequence: CASSLGGSYSGNTIYF. CDR3 nucleotide sequence: TGTGCCAGCAGTTTAGGGGGGAGCTACTCTGGAAACACCATATATTTT.

This chain links TRBV7-8 with TRBJ2-7; 7 positions agree with TRBD1. With 1 base clipped from V and 2 bases from J, the junction kept 8 bases outside the gene matches. The germline V gene has CDR1 SGHVS and CDR2 FQNEAQ. The CDR3 has 16 residues. CDR3 bases: TGTGCCAGCAGCTTAGTATCGGACAGGTCAGCCTACGAGCAGTACTTC. Amino acids: CASSLVSDRSAYEQYF.

This clonotype was counted at least ten times. The chain joins TRBV6-5 to TRBJ2-2; TRBD2 matches at 15 bases. Germline V lookup: CDR1 MNHEY, CDR2 SVGAGI. The CDR3 has 19 residues. After removal of 4 bases from V and 8 bases from J, the junction contained 14 bases not matched to a gene. CDR3 protein: CASSLPGLAGGFGPGELFF. CDR3 in DNA: TGTGCCAGCAGTTTGCCGGGACTAGCGGGAGGCTTTGGGCCAGGGGAGCTGTTTTTT.

This clonotype was seen only a few times. The chain links TRBV20-1 to TRBJ2-1; 8 bases are shared with TRBD2. V shed 6 bases, J shed 4 bases, and the junction held 8 bases outside the gene matches. This CDR3 has 14 residues. The V gene's germline CDR1 is DFQATT and CDR2 SNEGSKA (reference sequence). The CDR3, as DNA: TGCAGTGCCAGACTAGCGCTACATTACAATGAGCAGTTCTTC. It translates to CSARLALHYNEQFF.

The chain links TRBV5-1 to TRBJ2-7; 9 bases map to TRBD2. The CDR3 loop spans 15 amino acids. Germline CDR1 SGHRS, CDR2 YFSETQ. V was pared by 0 bases and J by 3 bases, with 4 bases of the junction left unmatched. CDR3 coding DNA: TGCGCCAGCAGCTTGGTAGCGGGAGAGTACTACGAGCAGTACTTC. This gives the protein CASSLVAGEYYEQYF. Looking up the rest from reference TRBV5-1 and TRBJ2-7 gives the full variable domain: KAGVTQTPRYLIKTRGQQVTLSCSPISGHRSVSWYQQTPGQGLQFLFEYFSETQRNKGNFPGRFSGRQFSNSRSEMNVSTLELGDSALYLCASSLVAGEYYEQYFGPGTRLTVT.

Here the CDR3 DNA reads TGCGCCAGCAGCTTGGCCCTAGATAGGGAGCAGTACTTC. Protein product: CASSLALDREQYF. This sequence joins TRBV5-1 and TRBJ2-7; D is unclear. The germline V gene encodes CDR1 SGHRS and CDR2 YFSETQ. The CDR3 totals 13 residues. Trimming removed 0 bases from V and 7 bases from J, with 11 bases in between.

There are a few counts of this clonotype. The chain employs TRBV15 and TRBJ2-4; D call uncertain. The CDR3 spans 11 residues. Germline values: CDR1 LNHNV, CDR2 YYDKDF (reference sequence). V was shortened by 5 bases and J by 3 bases, with 2 bases between the two germline ends. The CDR3 sequence is CATSVKNIQYF. For the CDR3, the DNA is TGTGCCACCAGCGTCAAAAACATTCAGTACTTC.

V usage is TRBV28 and J usage is TRBJ2-1, with D hard to call. The V and J ends lost 6 bases and 0 bases respectively, with 12 bases between them. Looked up from germline, CDR1 is MDHEN and CDR2 is SYDVKM. The length of the CDR3 is 15 residues. The CDR3: CASSPHPASYNEQFF. CDR3 nucleotide sequence: TGTGCCAGCAGCCCTCACCCGGCCTCCTACAATGAGCAGTTCTTC.